These T cell receptor beta chains were read from a single sample in a study of blood T cell repertoires in COVID-19. Sequenced by immunoSEQ multiplex PCR; TCRdb stores in-frame clones only, minus some. The table records approximately 76,000 clones, 83% of them present only once. The source material was peripheral blood. Every receptor here comes from a man of 80 years or more with active or convalescent COVID-19. The CDR3 runs from the conserved cysteine through the conserved F or W. Each record gives: V gene, D gene, CDR3 protein. The D gene is left open where the match is weak.

TRBV3-1/TRBV3-2,.,CASSPQGLGSGYTF
TRBV4-2,.,CASSYRAGDNSPLHF
TRBV21-1,.,CASSKGLAGDNEQYF
TRBV29-1,.,CSVVGGLGTDTQYF
TRBV5-1,TRBD1,CASSVDRGSYNEQFF
TRBV5-1,TRBD2,CASSLGLAVQETQYF
TRBV2,TRBD1,CASRGGDRADTEAFF
TRBV6-1,.,CASSELRGSYSTDTQYF
TRBV11-2,.,CASSFIQDWGYGYTF
TRBV6-2/TRBV6-3,.,CASSYGGGFVNEQFF
TRBV28,.,CASSFFPGAGNTIYF
TRBV30,.,CAWSVTDRLPSNQPQHF
TRBV29-1,.,CSVAGSIGQPNTEAFF
TRBV18,TRBD1,CASSPSGQNSGNTIYF
TRBV2,TRBD2,CASSEEAGGHTGELFF
TRBV5-8,.,CASSSPPGYVPQHF
TRBV19,.,CASNYGVRGRDIDNEQFF
TRBV5-4,.,CASSFQGTTSYEQYF
TRBV19,.,CASSLSGEKLFF
TRBV13,.,CASSLGGGAGPPDTQYF
TRBV5-1,TRBD2,CASSRGTSGYLLEQYF
TRBV7-2,.,CASSLSEGVNQPQHF
TRBV2,.,CASRGYSYEQYF
TRBV6-2/TRBV6-3,TRBD2,CASSPGLGAADTQYF
TRBV7-2,.,CASSLRWGFPTDTQYF
TRBV29-1,.,CSVDFEPAFF
TRBV15,.,CATSRDKVGGQPQHF
TRBV28,TRBD1,CASSFLRDRGTEAFF
TRBV29-1,TRBD1,CSVGGGTGPLYEQYF
TRBV7-9,TRBD2,CASSLGLAGGADTQYF
TRBV5-1,.,CASSSGTRGGYTF
TRBV9,TRBD2,CASSGGTSTDEQFF
TRBV5-1,.,CASSFGRDYEQYF
TRBV21-1,.,CASSHRDFNSPLHF
TRBV19,TRBD2,CASSRIWRTSGNNEQFF
TRBV18,TRBD1,CASSSVQGANTEAFF
TRBV29-1,TRBD1,CSTDRGGTGELFF
TRBV7-3,.,CASSLGGPTEAFF
TRBV10-3,TRBD1,CAISERRTGDNSPLHF
TRBV6-2/TRBV6-3,TRBD2,CASSYFGLAGVNVAREQYF
TRBV5-4,.,CASRTRGPNTEAFF
TRBV4-3,.,CASSQLTGSYEQYF
TRBV19,.,CASSIEGDQPQHF
TRBV5-5,.,CASSLPGSGGYTF
TRBV6-5,.,CASSPRVPYGYTF
TRBV6-5,.,CATSLAHGFYEQYF
TRBV29-1,.,CSVLTDFTGDEQYF
TRBV29-1,TRBD2,CSVQTSGSRGYEQYF
TRBV23-1,.,CARKGDQPQHF